Detailed here is one T cell receptor (beta chain). In its sample, this clone was seen once. The antigen it recognizes is unknown. Within one base of it there is no much larger clone, and no base qualities were kept. Each collaborating institution followed its own protocols to collect whole blood in K2EDTA tubes. For TCRbeta analysis, collaborator samples were shipped as frozen whole blood, as isolated PBMCs, or as DNA extracted from either sample type. The sample comes from a study of blood T cell repertoires in COVID-19 (dated by TCRdb to 2020 to 2022). Broadly, across the study: The collaborator samples originated in the United States, Italy and Spain and spanned the acute and convalescent phases of COVID-19. The prospective study material was composed of cDNA or gDNA derived from T cells, B-cell-depleted T cells, or PBMCs. Deeply sampled blood TCRbeta repertoires from subjects exposed to, actively infected with, or recovered from COVID-19 were included in the dataset. A freely available public database, intended as a resource for researchers studying the immune response to SARS-CoV-2, is where the repertoires were released. The samples were drawn from two sources: the first 160 participants of the ongoing ImmuneRACE study, and 1,254 subjects contributed by 6 global collaborators. A de-identified subject ID, COVID-19 status, age in years and sex were almost always included in the sample metadata. Where available, HLA class I and class II types were obtained from metadata supplied by the sample provider rather than from assay-based typing. Findings and caveats that apply to the study as a whole: How much clinical and demographic metadata was included differed by source and by participant, and the metadata was provided uncurated.

As encoded in the germline V gene (reference sequence), CDR1 is GTSNPN while CDR2 is SVGIG. At the junction V is shortened by 3 bases and J by 2 bases, with 8 bases in between. The CDR3 sequence holds 13 residues, the cysteine and phenylalanine included. Here the CDR3 DNA is all that survives: 39 bases in frame from base 1. TCRbeta CDR3 regions were amplified from genomic DNA using the immunoSEQ Assay, a bias-controlled multiplex PCR. The source study handled its data this way. Within the assay, amplification of reference gene primers was used to estimate how many nucleated cells each sample contained. Sequence reads were collapsed and filtered to measure the absolute abundance of every unique TCRbeta CDR3 rearrangement. For each sample, productive Simpson clonality was calculated as the square root of Simpson's diversity index over productive rearrangements. As stored in TCRdb, this immuneACCESS dataset retains in-frame rearrangements with V and J assigned. A fraction of the clones does not appear; measured against another copy, unresolved V genes explain less than half of the discrepancy, and the remainder lacks a known reason. V and J calls and clone size come straight from that table; D and trimming were deduced from the DNA. For this sample the table gives roughly 200,000 clones, of which just under 80% were detected only once. 6% to 7.5% of the sample rests with the top ten.

This receptor was taken from a man between 70 and 80 years old with active or convalescent COVID-19. The sequence is built from TRBV30 and TRBJ1-3; the D gene assignment is ambiguous. Sample: peripheral blood. The DNA reads TGTGCCTGGAGCTTCGTCGCTGGAAACACCATATATTTT. Its protein is CAWSFVAGNTIYF.